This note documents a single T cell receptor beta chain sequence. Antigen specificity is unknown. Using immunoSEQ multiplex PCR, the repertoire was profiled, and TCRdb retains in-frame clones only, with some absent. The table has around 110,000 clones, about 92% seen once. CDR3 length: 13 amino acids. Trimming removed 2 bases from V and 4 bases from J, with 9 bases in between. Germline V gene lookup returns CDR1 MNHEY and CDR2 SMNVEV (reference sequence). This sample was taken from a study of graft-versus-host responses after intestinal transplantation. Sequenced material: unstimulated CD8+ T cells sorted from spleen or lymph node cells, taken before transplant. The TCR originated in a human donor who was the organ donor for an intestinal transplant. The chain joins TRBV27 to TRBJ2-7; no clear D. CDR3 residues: CASSLGLRYEQYF. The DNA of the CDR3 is TGTGCCAGCAGTTTAGGCCTCCGGTACGAGCAGTACTTC.